This TCR beta chain was recovered during a study of shared clonotypes between healthy human individuals (dated by TCRdb to between 2020 and 2021). Regarding the study in general: The cohort comprised two women and a few men aged 18 to 49 years. For each donor, CD4 naive and CD4 memory were each run on three plates, CD8 naive on two plates, and CD8 memory on one plate. Blood TCR repertoires of a handful of healthy adults were deeply sequenced to estimate repertoire size and the extent of clonotype sharing between individuals. Different laboratories and diverse techniques were used to prepare libraries and sequence TCR repertoires, to increase sequencing depth and limit assay-specific biases. Leukapheresis yielded between about 0.94 and 10 billion PBMCs per donor. The study at large found these results: Larger estimated clonotype richness was generally found for naive subsets than for memory subsets. Compared with non-shared clonotypes, the clonotypes found in all four sorted-subset donors had higher generation probabilities. Even with the large sequencing depth, rarefaction of the sorted-subset datasets indicated that sequencing was incomplete. Pairwise subsampling indicated that sequencing depth was expected to affect the degree of clonotype sharing among donors. Sampling was limited to blood, and TCR repertoires in tissue likely differ from TCR repertoires in blood. Around 5.4% of naive CD4, more than 3% of naive CD8, 2% to 2.5% of memory CD4, and 0.4% of memory CD8 clonotypes were shared across four donors. The genetic and exposure-history diversity represented was limited by the small number of donors.

The CDR3, cysteine through phenylalanine, is 19 amino acids long. Just the 57-base CDR3 DNA is kept, in frame starting at base 1. V and J are trimmed by 1 base and 0 bases, and the gene matches miss 7 bases of the junction. CDR1 and CDR2 are drawn from the germline V gene: MNHNS, SASEGT. As to this clone: It has no known antigen specificity. No base quality information exists; no much larger clone differs at one position.

Donors were healthy HIV-negative adults with no recently reported acute infections or vaccinations. Every donor was a Caucasian adult living in Nashville, Tennessee, USA. CD4+ T cells were enriched by magnetic negative selection; naive cells were then positively selected on CD45RA, and the negative fraction formed the memory subset. Blood was obtained by leukapheresis, after which PBMCs were separated by Ficoll-Histopaque density gradient centrifugation and cryopreserved in liquid nitrogen vapor phase. Analytical flow cytometry was used to check the purity and quantity of every magnetically sorted T cell population. From each sorted fraction, genomic DNA was isolated and quantified by UV absorbance on a Nanodrop 2000c. Using the deep immunoSEQ assay, multiplex PCR amplified TCR CDR3 regions from genomic DNA. For each cell subset, the extracted genomic DNA was distributed evenly across all wells of several immunoSEQ 96-well plates, and each plate served as one replicate. Each replicate PCR for sorted subsets received roughly 0.2 ug genomic DNA, equal to roughly 29,000 T cell genomes. Purified libraries were quantified with a Qubit 3.0 fluorometer, sized on a Bioanalyzer 2100, and re-quantified with the KAPA Library Quantification kit. A separate single-read 150-cycle Illumina NextSeq 550 flow cell was used to sequence each immunoSEQ 96-well plate. The original methods were these. Because the immunoSEQ output included only junctional sequences and no quality scores, the filtering could not be the same as the filtering used for full-length reads. To assign V/J genes and CDR3, sequences were annotated using PyIR, a Python wrapper for IgBLAST v1.9, with IMGT germline references. Reads were removed for weak V/J assignments (E-value above 1e-6), missing CDR3, stop codons, out-of-frame junctions, or ambiguous translated residues. V3J clonotypes were defined as sequences sharing the same inferred V gene, J gene, and CDR3 amino acid sequence. Percentage overlap between repertoires was calculated by dividing the number of shared unique clonotypes by the size of the smaller repertoire. Repertoire richness was assessed with RTK rarefaction, the Chao1 estimator, and Recon v2.1 estimates of unobserved clonotypes. OLGA was used to compute generation probabilities for all TCRbeta clonotypes that the gDNA method yielded from four donors. The source is immuneACCESS, and TCRdb retained only in-frame sequences with V and J called. Part of the clones is not carried over; for the studies checked, unresolved V genes explain less than half of this, and the remainder is unexplained. For V, J and clone size, that table is used; D and trimming come from the DNA. The sample contains roughly 2.5 million clones, around nine tenths of them found a single time. The ten largest account for roughly 0.15% of the sample.

The sequence is built from TRBV6-1 and TRBJ2-1; TRBD2 lines up with 12 middle nucleotides. This TCR came from a man aged 18 to 35 in good health. The specimen sequenced was naive CD4+ T cells sorted from blood. The cell subset or site label corresponds to: CD45RA+ positively selected. The CDR3 in this case is CASSEVLAGGPGSYNEQFF. DNA sequence: TGTGCCAGCAGTGAAGTTCTAGCGGGGGGGCCAGGCTCCTACAATGAGCAGTTCTTC.